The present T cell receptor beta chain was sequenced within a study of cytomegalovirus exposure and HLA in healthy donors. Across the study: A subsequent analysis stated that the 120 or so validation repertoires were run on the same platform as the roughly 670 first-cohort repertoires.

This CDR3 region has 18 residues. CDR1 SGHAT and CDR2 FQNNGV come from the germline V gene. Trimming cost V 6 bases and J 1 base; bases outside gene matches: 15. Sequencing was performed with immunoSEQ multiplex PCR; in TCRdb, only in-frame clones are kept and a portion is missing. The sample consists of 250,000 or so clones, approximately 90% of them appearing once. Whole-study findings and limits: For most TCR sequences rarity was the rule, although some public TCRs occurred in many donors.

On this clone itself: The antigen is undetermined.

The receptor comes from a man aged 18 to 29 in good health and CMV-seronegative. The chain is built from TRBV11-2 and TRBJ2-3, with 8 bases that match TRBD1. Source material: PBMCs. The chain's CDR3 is CASRSPPGTGDRTDTQYF. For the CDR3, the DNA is TGTGCCAGCAGGTCTCCTCCTGGGACAGGAGACCGCACAGATACGCAGTATTTT.